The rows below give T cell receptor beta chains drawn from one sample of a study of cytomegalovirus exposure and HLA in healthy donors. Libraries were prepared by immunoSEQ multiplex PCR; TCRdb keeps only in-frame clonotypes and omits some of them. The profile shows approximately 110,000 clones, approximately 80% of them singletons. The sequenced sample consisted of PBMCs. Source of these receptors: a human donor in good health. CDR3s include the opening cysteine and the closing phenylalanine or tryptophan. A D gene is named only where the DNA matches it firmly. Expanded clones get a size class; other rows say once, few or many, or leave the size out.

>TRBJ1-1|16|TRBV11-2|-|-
CASSALTGHRNTEAFF
TGTGCCAGCAGCGCCCTGACGGGACACAGGAACACTGAAGCTTTCTTT
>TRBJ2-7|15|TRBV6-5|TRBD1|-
CASSYSGQGTYEQYF
TGTGCCAGCAGTTACTCGGGACAGGGGACCTACGAGCAGTACTTC
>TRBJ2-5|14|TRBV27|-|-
CASSSAGSGETQYF
TGTGCCAGCAGTTCGGCAGGGTCAGGGGAGACCCAGTACTTC
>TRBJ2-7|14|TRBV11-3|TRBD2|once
CASSLGRGSHEQYF
TGTGCCAGCTCCTTAGGGAGGGGCTCACACGAGCAGTACTTC
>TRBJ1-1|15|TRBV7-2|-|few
CASSLIRTVNTEAFF
TGTGCCAGCAGCTTAATCAGGACTGTGAACACTGAAGCTTTCTTT
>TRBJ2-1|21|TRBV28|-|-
CASSLDRVGGREVGAYNEQFF
TGTGCCAGCAGCCTCGATAGGGTGGGGGGCCGGGAGGTTGGGGCCTACAATGAGCAGTTCTTC
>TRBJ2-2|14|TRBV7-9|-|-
CASNPGDDTGELFF
TGTGCCAGCAACCCGGGGGACGACACCGGGGAGCTGTTTTTT
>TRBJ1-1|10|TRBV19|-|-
CASSDRGAFF
TGTGCCAGTAGTGATAGAGGGGCTTTCTTT
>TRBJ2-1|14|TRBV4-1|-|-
CASSQEGRFDEQFF
TGCGCCAGCAGCCAAGAGGGCAGGTTCGATGAGCAGTTCTTC
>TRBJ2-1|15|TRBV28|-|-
CASSIDGKMNNEQFF
TGTGCCAGCAGTATCGACGGGAAAATGAACAATGAGCAGTTCTTC
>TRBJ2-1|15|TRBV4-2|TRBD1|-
CASSPRTGTYNEQFF
TGTGCCAGCAGCCCCCGGACAGGGACCTACAATGAGCAGTTCTTC
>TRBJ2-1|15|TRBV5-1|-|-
CASSLLTSSNNEQFF
TGCGCCAGCAGCTTGTTAACTAGCTCAAACAATGAGCAGTTCTTC
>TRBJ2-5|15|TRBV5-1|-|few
CASSLALSSGETQYF
TGCGCCAGCAGCTTGGCCCTATCCTCCGGGGAGACCCAGTACTTC
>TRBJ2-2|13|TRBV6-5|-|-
CASRGTNTGELFF
TGTGCCAGCAGGGGCACAAACACCGGGGAGCTGTTTTTT
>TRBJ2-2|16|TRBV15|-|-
CATSRDQGQNTGELFF
TGTGCCACCAGCAGAGATCAGGGACAGAACACCGGGGAGCTGTTTTTT
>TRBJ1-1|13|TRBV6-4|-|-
CASRKGGQSEAFF
TGTGCCAGCAGGAAAGGGGGTCAGTCTGAAGCTTTCTTT
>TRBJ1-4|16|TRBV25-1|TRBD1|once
CASSPGQGAQAEKLFF
TGTGCCAGCTCCCCGGGACAGGGGGCGCAAGCCGAAAAACTGTTTTTT
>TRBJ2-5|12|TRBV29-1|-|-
CSVEGSGGTQYF
TGCAGCGTTGAAGGGTCCGGTGGGACCCAGTACTTC
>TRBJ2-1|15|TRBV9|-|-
CASSVLVVADNEQFF
TGTGCCAGCAGCGTATTGGTAGTAGCAGACAATGAGCAGTTCTTC
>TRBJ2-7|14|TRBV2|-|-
CASSGEAISYEQYF
TGTGCCAGCAGTGGGGAGGCCATTTCCTACGAGCAGTACTTC
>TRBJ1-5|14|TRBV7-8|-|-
CASSHGERAQPQHF
TGTGCCAGCAGCCACGGGGAAAGGGCCCAGCCCCAGCATTTT
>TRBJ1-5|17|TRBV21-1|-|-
CASSKRRQGHSNQPQHF
TGTGCCAGCAGCAAAAGGAGGCAGGGACATAGCAATCAGCCCCAGCATTTT
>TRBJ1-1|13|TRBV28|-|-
CASIKQVNTEAFF
TGTGCCAGCATAAAGCAGGTGAACACTGAAGCTTTCTTT
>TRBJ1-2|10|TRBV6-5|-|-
CASSDRGYTF
TGTGCCAGCAGTGACAGGGGCTACACCTTC
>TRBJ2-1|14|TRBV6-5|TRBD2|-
CASRWGGSGIEQFF
TGTGCCAGCAGGTGGGGGGGTAGCGGGATTGAGCAGTTCTTC
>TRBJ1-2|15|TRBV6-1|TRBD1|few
CASRGQGAGDYGYTF
TGTGCCAGCAGGGGACAGGGGGCAGGGGACTATGGCTACACCTTC
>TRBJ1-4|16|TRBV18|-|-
CASSPSQGPRGEKLFF
TGTGCCAGCTCACCATCTCAGGGGCCGCGGGGGGAAAAACTGTTTTTT
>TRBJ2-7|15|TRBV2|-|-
CASRGPGLITYEQYF
TGTGCCAGCAGGGGGCCGGGACTCATTACCTACGAGCAGTACTTC
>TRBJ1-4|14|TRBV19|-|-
CASSFFEGSEKLFF
TGTGCCAGTAGTTTTTTCGAGGGAAGTGAAAAACTGTTTTTT
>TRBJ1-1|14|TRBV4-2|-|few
CASSSPVRDTEAFF
TGTGCCAGCAGCTCCCCCGTGCGTGACACTGAAGCTTTCTTT
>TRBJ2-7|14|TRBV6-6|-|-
CASIPLFIGHEQYF
TGTGCCAGCATCCCACTATTCATAGGCCACGAGCAGTACTTC
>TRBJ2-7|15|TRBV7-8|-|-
CASSPERQPAYEQYF
TGTGCCAGCAGCCCGGAACGACAGCCAGCCTACGAGCAGTACTTC
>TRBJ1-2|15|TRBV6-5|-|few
CASSGGHLANYGYTF
TGTGCCAGCAGTGGTGGGCACTTAGCTAACTATGGCTACACCTTC
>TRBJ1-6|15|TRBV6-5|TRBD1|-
CASSYGGRGDSPLHF
TGTGCCAGCAGTTACGGCGGCAGGGGGGACTCACCCCTCCACTTT
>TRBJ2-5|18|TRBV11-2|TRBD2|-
CASSLRASGGPKNGTQYF
TGTGCCAGCAGCTTACGGGCTAGCGGGGGGCCCAAGAACGGGACCCAGTACTTC
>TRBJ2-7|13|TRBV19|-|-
CASSMDTSYEQYF
TGCGCCAGTAGTATGGACACCTCCTACGAGCAGTACTTC
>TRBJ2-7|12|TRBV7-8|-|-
CASSLELYEQYF
TGTGCCAGCAGCCTAGAGCTATACGAGCAGTACTTC
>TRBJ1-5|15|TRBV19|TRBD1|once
CASSNDRGSQQPQHF
TGTGCCAGTAGTAACGACAGGGGGTCCCAACAGCCCCAGCATTTT
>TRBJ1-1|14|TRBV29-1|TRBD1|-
CSVWTGASGTEAFF
TGCAGCGTTTGGACAGGGGCTTCGGGCACTGAAGCTTTCTTT
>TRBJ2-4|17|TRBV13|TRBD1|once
CASSSSLQGAAKNIQYF
TGTGCCAGCAGCTCCTCCCTCCAGGGGGCGGCCAAAAACATTCAGTACTTC
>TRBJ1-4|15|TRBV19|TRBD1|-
CASSPPDRGGEKLFF
TGTGCCAGTAGTCCCCCGGACAGGGGAGGTGAAAAACTGTTTTTT
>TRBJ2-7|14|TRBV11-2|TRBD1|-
CASSSGQGAGEQYF
TGTGCCAGCAGCTCCGGACAGGGGGCAGGGGAGCAGTACTTC
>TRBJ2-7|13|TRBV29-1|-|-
CSANVMGGVEQYF
TGCAGCGCCAACGTGATGGGGGGAGTCGAGCAGTACTTC
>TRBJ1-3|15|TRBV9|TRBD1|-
CASSPRQGGRNTIYF
TGTGCCAGCAGCCCCAGACAGGGGGGAAGAAACACCATATATTTT
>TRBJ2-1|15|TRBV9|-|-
CASSATTLQGNEQFF
TGTGCCAGCAGCGCCACGACTTTACAGGGCAATGAGCAGTTCTTC
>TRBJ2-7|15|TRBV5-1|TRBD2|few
CASSGGTSGSYEQYF
TGCGCCAGCAGCGGGGGGACTAGCGGGAGTTACGAGCAGTACTTC
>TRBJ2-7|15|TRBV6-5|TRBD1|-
CASSYSLQGRYEQYF
TGTGCCAGCAGTTACTCGTTACAGGGGCGCTACGAGCAGTACTTC
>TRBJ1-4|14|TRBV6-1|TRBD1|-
CASRTGTGYEKLFF
TGTGCCAGCAGAACCGGGACAGGGTATGAAAAACTGTTTTTT
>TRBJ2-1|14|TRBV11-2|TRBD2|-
CASSLERTSNEQFF
TGTGCCAGCAGCTTAGAGAGGACTAGCAACGAGCAGTTCTTC
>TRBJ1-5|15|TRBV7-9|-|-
CASSLAGPGGQPQHF
TGTGCCAGCAGCTTAGCGGGCCCGGGGGGTCAGCCCCAGCATTTT
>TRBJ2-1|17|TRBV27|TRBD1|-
CASGFSGGFHSYNEQFF
TGTGCCAGCGGTTTCTCAGGGGGATTCCACTCCTACAATGAGCAGTTCTTC
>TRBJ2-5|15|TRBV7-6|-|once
CASSLDTGAQETQYF
TGTGCCAGCAGCTTAGATACGGGAGCCCAAGAGACCCAGTACTTC
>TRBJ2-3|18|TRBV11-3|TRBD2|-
CASSLRGLAGRRTDTQYF
TGTGCCAGCAGCTTACGGGGACTAGCGGGTAGAAGAACAGATACGCAGTATTTT
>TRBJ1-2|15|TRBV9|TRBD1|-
CASSPQTGSGYGYTF
TGTGCCAGCAGCCCCCAGACAGGGAGCGGCTATGGCTACACCTTC
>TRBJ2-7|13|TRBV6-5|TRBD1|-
CASRTGGDYEQYF
TGTGCCAGCAGGACAGGGGGGGATTACGAGCAGTACTTC
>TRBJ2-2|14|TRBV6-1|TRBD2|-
CASSFLAVDGELFF
TGTGCCAGCAGTTTCCTAGCGGTAGACGGGGAGCTGTTTTTT
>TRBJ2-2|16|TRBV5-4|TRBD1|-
CASSAPGTGATGELFF
TGTGCCAGCAGCGCCCCCGGGACAGGGGCCACCGGGGAGCTGTTTTTT
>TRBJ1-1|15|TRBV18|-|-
CASSPRGGLRTEAFF
TGTGCCAGCTCACCCCGGGGAGGTTTGAGGACTGAAGCTTTCTTT
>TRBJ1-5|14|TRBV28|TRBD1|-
CASSLHRGGQPQHF
TGTGCCAGCAGTTTACACAGGGGGGGTCAGCCCCAGCATTTT
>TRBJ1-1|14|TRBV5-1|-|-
CASSLNSVDTEAFF
TGCGCCAGCAGCTTGAACTCGGTGGACACTGAAGCTTTCTTT